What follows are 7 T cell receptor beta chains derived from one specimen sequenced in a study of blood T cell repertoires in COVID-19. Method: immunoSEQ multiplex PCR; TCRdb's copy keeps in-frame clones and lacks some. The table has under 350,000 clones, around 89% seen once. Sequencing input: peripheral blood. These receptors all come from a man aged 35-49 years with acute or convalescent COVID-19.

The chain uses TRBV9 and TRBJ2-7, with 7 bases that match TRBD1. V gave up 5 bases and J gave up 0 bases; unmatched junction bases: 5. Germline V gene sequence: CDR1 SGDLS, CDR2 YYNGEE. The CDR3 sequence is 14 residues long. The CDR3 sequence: CASSRQGSSYEQYF. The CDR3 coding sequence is TGTGCCAGCAGTCGACAGGGAAGCTCCTACGAGCAGTACTTC. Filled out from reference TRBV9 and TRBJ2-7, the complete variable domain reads DSGVTQTPKHLITATGQRVTLRCSPRSGDLSVYWYQQSLDQGLQFLIQYYNGEERAKGNILERFSAQQFPDLHSELNLSSLELGDSALYFCASSRQGSSYEQYFGPGTRLTVT.

The CDR3 DNA is TGTGCCAGCTCACCACTGGGGGGGCCGAGTCTTGAGCAGTTCTTC. Its protein is CASSPLGGPSLEQFF. V gene TRBV18 combines with J gene TRBJ2-1; the D gene is possibly TRBD2 (7 bases). Between the trimmed V and J ends, which lost 1 base and 9 bases, there was a span of 16 bases. There are 15 residues in the CDR3. Germline values: CDR1 KGHSH, CDR2 LQKENI.

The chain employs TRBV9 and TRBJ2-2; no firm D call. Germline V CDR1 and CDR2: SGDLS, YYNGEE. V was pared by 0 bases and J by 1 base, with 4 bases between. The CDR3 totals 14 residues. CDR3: CASSVAGNTGELFF. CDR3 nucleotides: TGTGCCAGCAGCGTAGCCGGGAACACCGGGGAGCTGTTTTTT.

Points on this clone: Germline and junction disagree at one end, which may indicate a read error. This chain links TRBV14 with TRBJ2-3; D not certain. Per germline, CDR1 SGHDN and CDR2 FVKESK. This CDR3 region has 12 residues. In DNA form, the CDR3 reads TGTGCCAGCAGCCATATTACAGAAACGCAGTATTTT. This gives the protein CASSHITETQYF.

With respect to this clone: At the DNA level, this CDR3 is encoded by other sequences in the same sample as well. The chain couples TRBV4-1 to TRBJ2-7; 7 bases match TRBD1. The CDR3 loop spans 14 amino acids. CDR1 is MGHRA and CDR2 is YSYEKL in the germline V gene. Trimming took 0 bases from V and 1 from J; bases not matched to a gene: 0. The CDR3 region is CASSQDRGSYEQYF. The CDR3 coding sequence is TGCGCCAGCAGCCAAGACAGGGGGTCCTACGAGCAGTACTTC.

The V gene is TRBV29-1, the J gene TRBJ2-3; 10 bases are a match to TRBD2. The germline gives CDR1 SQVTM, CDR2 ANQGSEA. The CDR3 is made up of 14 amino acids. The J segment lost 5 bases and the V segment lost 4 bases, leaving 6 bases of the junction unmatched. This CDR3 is CSVAGLAWKDTQYF. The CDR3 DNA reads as TGCAGCGTTGCGGGACTAGCGTGGAAAGATACGCAGTATTTT.

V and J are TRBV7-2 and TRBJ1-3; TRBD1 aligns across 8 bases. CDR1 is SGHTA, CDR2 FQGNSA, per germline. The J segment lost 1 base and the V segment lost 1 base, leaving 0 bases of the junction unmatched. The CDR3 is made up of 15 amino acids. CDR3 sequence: CASSLDRGSGNTIYF. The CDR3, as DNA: TGTGCCAGCAGCTTAGACAGGGGGTCTGGAAACACCATATATTTT.